The present T cell receptor (beta chain) was sequenced within a study of monozygotic twins with inflammatory bowel disease. TCRdb reanalyzed the 5' RACE reads, giving one entry per CDR3 protein sequence and no DNA. In all, the sample yields 210,000 or so distinct CDR3 sequences. Germline lookup yields CDR1 SGHAT and CDR2 FQNNGV. The CDR3 is 14 residues long. General study points: Using the inverse Simpson index, IBD patients had lower TCRbeta diversity than healthy co-twins.

As to this clonotype: The antigen is not known.

The source of this sequence is a human donor with ulcerative colitis or Crohn's disease, or a healthy co-twin of an affected twin (not recorded which). Material for sequencing was blood. The chain couples TRBV11-2 to TRBJ1-1. The CDR3 spells CASSLDAASAEAFF.